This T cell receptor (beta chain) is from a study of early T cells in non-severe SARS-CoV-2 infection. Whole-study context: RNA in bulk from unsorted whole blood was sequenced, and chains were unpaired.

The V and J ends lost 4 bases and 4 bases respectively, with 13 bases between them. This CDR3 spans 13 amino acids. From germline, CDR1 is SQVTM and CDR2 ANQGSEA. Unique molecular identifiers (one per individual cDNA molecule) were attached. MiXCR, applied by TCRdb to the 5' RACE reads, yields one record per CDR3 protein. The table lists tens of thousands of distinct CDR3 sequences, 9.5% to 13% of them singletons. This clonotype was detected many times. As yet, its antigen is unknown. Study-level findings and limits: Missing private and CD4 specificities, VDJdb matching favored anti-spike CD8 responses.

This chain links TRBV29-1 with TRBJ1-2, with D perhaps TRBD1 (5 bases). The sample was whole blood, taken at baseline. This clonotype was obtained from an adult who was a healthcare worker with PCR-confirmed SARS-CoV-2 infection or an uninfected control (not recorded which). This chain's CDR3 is CSVGTGGAYGYTF. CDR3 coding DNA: TGCAGCGTTGGGACTGGGGGAGCCTATGGCTACACCTTC.